One and the same sample provided the 4 T cell receptor beta chains below, sequenced in a study of T-cell reconstitution after alpha-beta-depleted transplantation in children. Unique molecular identifiers were built into the TCRbeta library. TCRdb reprocessed the PCR reads via MiXCR and lists one record per CDR3 protein. The table includes approximately 85,000 distinct CDR3 sequences, around 16% detected once. The source was PBMCs, mostly from graft donor cells, collected 180 days after TCRalphabeta/CD19-depleted stem cell transplant. The receptors here all came from a male patient aged 2 to 9 who had a stem cell transplant for acute lymphoblastic leukemia, so the T cells may come from the graft donor.

This clonotype appeared a few times. The V and J genes are TRBV5-1 and TRBJ2-5; perhaps TRBD1 as D (6 bases). V was clipped by 4 bases and J by 1 base, with 8 bases between them. The germline V gene encodes CDR1 SGHRS and CDR2 YFSETQ. This CDR3 region has 13 residues. The CDR3 sequence is CASSPDSQETQYF. In nucleotides, the CDR3 is TGCGCCAGCAGCCCGGACAGCCAAGAGACCCAGTACTTC.

This clonotype was detected only a few times. The chain uses TRBV6-2 or TRBV6-3 and TRBJ1-5, with TRBD1 as a possible D gene (6 bases). The CDR3 totals 13 residues. Germline V CDR1 and CDR2: MNHEY, SVGEGT. V was pared by 6 bases and J by 4 bases, with 10 bases between. CDR3 sequence reads: CASRLTGNQPQHF. In DNA, the CDR3 is TGTGCCAGCAGACTTACAGGGAATCAGCCCCAGCATTTT.

The V and J genes are TRBV7-9 and TRBJ1-6; TRBD1 aligns across 7 bases. CDR3 size: 17 residues. J gave up 4 bases and V 5 bases, and 11 bases lay outside the gene matches. CDR1 and CDR2 (germline): SEHNR, FQNEAQ (reference sequence). The CDR3 DNA sequence: TGTGCCAGCAGCCCCGCAGGGCAGGGGGGTTATAATTCACCCCTCCACTTT. Translating it yields CASSPAGQGGYNSPLHF.

This clonotype occurred a few times. CDR3 amino acids: CASSQESQGGYGYTF. The CDR3 region has the DNA TGCGCCAGCAGCCAAGAGTCGCAGGGTGGGTATGGCTACACCTTC. V usage is TRBV4-3 and J usage is TRBJ1-2, with D tentatively TRBD1 (5 bases). Trimming took 0 bases from V and 5 from J, leaving 13 bases between them. The CDR3 length is 15 residues. Germline values: CDR1 LGHNA, CDR2 YSLEER.